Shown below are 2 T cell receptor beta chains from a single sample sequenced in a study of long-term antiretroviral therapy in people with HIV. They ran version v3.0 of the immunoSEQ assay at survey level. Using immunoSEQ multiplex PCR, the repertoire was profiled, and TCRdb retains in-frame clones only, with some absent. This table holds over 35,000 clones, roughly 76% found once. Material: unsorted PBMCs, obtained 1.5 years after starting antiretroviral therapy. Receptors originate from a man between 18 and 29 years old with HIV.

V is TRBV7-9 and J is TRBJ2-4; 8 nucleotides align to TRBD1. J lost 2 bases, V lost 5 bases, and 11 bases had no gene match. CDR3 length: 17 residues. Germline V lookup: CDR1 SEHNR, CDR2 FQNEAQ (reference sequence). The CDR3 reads CASSPSQGAGTKNIQYF. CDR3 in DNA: TGTGCCAGCAGCCCATCTCAGGGGGCCGGAACCAAAAACATTCAGTACTTC.

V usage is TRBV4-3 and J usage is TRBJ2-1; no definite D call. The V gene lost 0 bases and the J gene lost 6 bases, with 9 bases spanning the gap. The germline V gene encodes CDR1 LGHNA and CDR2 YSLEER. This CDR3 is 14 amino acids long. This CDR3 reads CASSQDIATNEQFF. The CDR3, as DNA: TGCGCCAGCAGCCAAGATATAGCCACCAATGAGCAGTTCTTC.